This T cell receptor (beta chain) was obtained from a study of blood T cells in healthy people across ages. Study-level findings and limits: A roughly linear age-dependent decrease characterized TCR beta diversity per million T cells.

Primed by a sample-barcoded 5' primer and a J-beta primer mix, a second PCR proceeded for about 7 to 11 cycles. Unique molecular identifiers of 12 random nucleotides labeled each cDNA. TCRdb redid the calling of the 5' RACE reads with MiXCR, one entry per CDR3 protein. The data hold 710,000 or so distinct CDR3 sequences, with about 24% observed a single time. Germline CDR1 is LGHDT and CDR2 is YNNKEL (reference sequence). This CDR3 region has 15 residues. V lost 1 base, J lost 4 bases, and 11 bases lay in between. Concerning this clonotype: Its target is unknown.

Per sample, no less than 5 micrograms of total RNA were extracted. This sequence was found in a man between 65 and 85 years old in good health. The sample was blood. The chain carries TRBV3-1 and TRBJ1-5; the D is unclear. CDR3 coding DNA: TGTGCCAGCAGCCAAGGAGAGACCTCTAATCAGCCCCAGCATTTT. This translates into CASSQGETSNQPQHF.